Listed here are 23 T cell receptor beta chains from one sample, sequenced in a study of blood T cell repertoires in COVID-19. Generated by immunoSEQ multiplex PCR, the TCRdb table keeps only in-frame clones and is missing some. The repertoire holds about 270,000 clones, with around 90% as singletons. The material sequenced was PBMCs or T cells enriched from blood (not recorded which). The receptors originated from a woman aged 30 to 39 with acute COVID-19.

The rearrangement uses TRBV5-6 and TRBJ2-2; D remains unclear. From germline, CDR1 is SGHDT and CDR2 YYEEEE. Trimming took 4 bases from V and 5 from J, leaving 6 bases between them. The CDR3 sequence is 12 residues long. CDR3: CASSMATGELFF. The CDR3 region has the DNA TGTGCCAGCAGCATGGCAACCGGGGAGCTGTTTTTT.

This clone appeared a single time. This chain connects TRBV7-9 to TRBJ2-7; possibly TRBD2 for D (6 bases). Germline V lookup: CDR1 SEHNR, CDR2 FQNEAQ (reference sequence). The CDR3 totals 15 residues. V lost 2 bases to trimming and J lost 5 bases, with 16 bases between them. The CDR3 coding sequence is TGTGCCAGCAGCTTATTCGGGGGATGGGTCGACGAGCAGTACTTC. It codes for CASSLFGGWVDEQYF.

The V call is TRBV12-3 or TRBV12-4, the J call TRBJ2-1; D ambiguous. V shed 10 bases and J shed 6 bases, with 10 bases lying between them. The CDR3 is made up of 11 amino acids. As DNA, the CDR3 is TGTGCCACCTCTGCACTCAATGAGCAGTTCTTC. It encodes CATSALNEQFF.

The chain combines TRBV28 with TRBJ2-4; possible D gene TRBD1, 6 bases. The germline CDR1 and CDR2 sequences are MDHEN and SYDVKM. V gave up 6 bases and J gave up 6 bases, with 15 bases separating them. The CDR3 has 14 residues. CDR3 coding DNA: TGTGCCAGCAGAGGGGGTGGAATACTAAACATTCAGTACTTC. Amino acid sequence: CASRGGGILNIQYF.

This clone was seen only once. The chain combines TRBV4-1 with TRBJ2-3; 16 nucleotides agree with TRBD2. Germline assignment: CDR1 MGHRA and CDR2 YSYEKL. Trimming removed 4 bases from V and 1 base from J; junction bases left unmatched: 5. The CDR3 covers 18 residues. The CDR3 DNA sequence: TGCGCCAGCAGCCCGGGACTAGCGGGAGGGCCCCGCACAGATACGCAGTATTTT. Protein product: CASSPGLAGGPRTDTQYF.

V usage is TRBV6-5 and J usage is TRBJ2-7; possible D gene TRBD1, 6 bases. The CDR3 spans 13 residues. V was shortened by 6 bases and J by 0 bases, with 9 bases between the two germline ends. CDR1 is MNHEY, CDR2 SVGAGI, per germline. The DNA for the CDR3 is TGTGCCAGCAGGACAGGATCCTCCTACGAGCAGTACTTC. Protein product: CASRTGSSYEQYF.

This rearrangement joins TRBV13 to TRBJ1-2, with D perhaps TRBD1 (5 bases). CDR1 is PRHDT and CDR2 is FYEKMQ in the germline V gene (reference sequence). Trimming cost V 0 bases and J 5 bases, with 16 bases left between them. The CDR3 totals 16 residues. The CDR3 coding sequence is TGTGCCAGCAGCTTAGGGTTCTCGACAGCCTCATATGGCTACACCTTC. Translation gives CASSLGFSTASYGYTF.

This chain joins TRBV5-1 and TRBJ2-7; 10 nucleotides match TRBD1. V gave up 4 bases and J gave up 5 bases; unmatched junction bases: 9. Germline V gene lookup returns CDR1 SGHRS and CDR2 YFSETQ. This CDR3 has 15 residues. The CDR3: CASSPPGTGENEQYF. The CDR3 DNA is TGCGCCAGCAGCCCGCCCGGGACAGGGGAAAACGAGCAGTACTTC.

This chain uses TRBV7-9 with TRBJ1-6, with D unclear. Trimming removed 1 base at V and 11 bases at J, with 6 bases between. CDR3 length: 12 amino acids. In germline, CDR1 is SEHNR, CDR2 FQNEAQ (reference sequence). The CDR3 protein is CASSLEGAPLHF. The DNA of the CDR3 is TGTGCCAGCAGCTTAGAAGGAGCACCCCTCCACTTT.

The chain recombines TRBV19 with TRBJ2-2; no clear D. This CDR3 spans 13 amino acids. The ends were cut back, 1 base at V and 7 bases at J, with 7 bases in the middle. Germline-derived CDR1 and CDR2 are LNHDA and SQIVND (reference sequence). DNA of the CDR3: TGTGCCAGTAGTATAGGATCGGGCGGGGAGCTGTTTTTT. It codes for CASSIGSGGELFF.

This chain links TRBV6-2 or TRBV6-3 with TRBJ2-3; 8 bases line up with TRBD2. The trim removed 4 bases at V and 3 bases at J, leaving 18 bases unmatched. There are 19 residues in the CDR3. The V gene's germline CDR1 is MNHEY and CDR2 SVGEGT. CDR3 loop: CASSSSTGAGDVVTDTQYF. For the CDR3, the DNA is TGTGCCAGCAGTTCCTCCACCGGAGCGGGAGACGTAGTTACAGATACGCAGTATTTT.

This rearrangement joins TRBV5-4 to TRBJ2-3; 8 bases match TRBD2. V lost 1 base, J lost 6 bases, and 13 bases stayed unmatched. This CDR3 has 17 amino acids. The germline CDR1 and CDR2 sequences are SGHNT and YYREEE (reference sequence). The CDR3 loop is CASSLLITSGWRDTQYF. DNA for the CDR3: TGTGCCAGCAGCTTGTTAATAACTAGCGGATGGAGGGATACGCAGTATTTT. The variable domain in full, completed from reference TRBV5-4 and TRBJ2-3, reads ETGVTQSPTHLIKTRGQQVTLRCSSQSGHNTVSWYQQALGQGPQFIFQYYREEENGRGNFPPRFSGLQFPNYSSELNVNALELDDSALYLCASSLLITSGWRDTQYFGPGTRLTVL.

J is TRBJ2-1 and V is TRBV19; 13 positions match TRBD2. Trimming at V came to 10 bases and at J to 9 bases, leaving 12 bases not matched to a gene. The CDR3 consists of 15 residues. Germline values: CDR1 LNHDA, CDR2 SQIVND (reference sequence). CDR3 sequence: CATTDAGLAGAEQFF. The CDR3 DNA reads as TGTGCCACTACCGACGCCGGACTAGCGGGAGCTGAGCAGTTCTTC. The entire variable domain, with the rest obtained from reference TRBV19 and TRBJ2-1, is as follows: DGGITQSPKYLFRKEGQNVTLSCEQNLNHDAMYWYRQDPGQGLRLIYYSQIVNDFQKGDIAEGYSVSREKKESFPLTVTSAQKNPTAFYLCATTDAGLAGAEQFFGPGTRLTVL.

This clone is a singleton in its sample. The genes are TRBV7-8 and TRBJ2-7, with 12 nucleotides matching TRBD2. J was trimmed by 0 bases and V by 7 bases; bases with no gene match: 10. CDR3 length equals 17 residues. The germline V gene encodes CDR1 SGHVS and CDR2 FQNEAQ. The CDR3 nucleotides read TGTGCCAGCATGCAACGTGAGGGACTAGCGGGCTCCTACGAGCAGTACTTC. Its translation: CASMQREGLAGSYEQYF.

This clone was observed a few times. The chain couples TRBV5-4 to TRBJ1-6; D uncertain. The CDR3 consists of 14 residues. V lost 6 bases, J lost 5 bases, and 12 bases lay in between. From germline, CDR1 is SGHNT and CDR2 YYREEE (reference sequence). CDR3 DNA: TGTGCCAGCACCCGGGGAGGGAATAATTCACCCCTCCACTTT. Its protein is CASTRGGNNSPLHF.

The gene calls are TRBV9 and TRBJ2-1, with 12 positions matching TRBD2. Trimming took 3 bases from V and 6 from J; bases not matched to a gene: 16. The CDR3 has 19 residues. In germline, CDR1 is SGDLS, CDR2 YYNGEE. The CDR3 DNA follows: TGTGCCAGCAGCGACAACCCTAGCGGGAGGGGACCTGCACCCAATGAGCAGTTCTTC. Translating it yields CASSDNPSGRGPAPNEQFF. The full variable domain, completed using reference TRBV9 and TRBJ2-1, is DSGVTQTPKHLITATGQRVTLRCSPRSGDLSVYWYQQSLDQGLQFLIQYYNGEERAKGNILERFSAQQFPDLHSELNLSSLELGDSALYFCASSDNPSGRGPAPNEQFFGPGTRLTVL.

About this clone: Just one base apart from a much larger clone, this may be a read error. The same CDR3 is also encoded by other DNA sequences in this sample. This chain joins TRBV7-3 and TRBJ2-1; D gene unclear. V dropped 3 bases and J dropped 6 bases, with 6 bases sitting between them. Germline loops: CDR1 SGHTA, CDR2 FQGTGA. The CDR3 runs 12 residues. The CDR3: CASSLGFNEQFF. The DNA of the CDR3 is TGTGCCAGCAGCTTGGGCTTCAATGAGCAGTTCTTC. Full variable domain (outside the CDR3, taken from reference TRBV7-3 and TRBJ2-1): GAGVSQTPSNKVTEKGKYVELRCDPISGHTALYWYRQSLGQGPEFLIYFQGTGAADDSGLPNDRFFAVRPEGSVSTLKIQRTERGDSAVYLCASSLGFNEQFFGPGTRLTVL.

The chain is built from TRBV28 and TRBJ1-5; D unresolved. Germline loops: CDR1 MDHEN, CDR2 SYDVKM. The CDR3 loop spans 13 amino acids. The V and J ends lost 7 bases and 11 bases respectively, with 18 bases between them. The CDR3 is CASTRTGNGAQHF. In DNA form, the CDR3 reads TGTGCCAGCACGCGGACGGGGAACGGGGCCCAGCATTTT.

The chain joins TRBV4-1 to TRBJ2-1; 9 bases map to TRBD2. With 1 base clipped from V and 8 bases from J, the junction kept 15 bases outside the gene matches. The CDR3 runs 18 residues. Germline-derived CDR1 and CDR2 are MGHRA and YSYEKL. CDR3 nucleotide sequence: TGCGCCAGCAGCCAAGCCCATCTGGCGGGAGGGCCAGGATATGAGCAGTTCTTC. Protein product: CASSQAHLAGGPGYEQFF.

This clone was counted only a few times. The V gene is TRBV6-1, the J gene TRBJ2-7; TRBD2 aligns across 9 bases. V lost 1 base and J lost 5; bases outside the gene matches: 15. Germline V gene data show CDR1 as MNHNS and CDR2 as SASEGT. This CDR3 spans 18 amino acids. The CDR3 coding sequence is TGTGCCAGCAGTGAAGTGGGGTTGGTCGCGGGAGGGCCCCACGAGCAGTACTTC. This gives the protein CASSEVGLVAGGPHEQYF.

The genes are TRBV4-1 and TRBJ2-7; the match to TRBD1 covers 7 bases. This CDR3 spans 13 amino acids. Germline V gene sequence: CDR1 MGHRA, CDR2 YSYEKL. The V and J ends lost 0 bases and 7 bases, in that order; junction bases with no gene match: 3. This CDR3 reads CASSQDTGDEQYF. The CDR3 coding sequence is TGCGCCAGCAGCCAAGATACAGGGGATGAGCAGTACTTC.

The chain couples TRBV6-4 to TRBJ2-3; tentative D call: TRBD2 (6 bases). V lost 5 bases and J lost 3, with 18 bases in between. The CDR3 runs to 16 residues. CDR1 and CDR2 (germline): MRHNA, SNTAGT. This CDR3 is CASSQEGGADTDTQYF. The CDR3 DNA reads TGTGCCAGCAGTCAGGAGGGTGGGGCAGATACAGATACGCAGTATTTT.

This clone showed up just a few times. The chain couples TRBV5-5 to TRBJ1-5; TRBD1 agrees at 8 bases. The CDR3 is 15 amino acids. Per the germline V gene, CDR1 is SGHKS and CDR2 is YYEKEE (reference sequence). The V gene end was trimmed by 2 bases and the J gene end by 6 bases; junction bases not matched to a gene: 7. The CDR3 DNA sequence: TGTGCCAGCAGCTTTCAGGGGGCGATAAGTCAGCCCCAGCATTTT. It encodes CASSFQGAISQPQHF.